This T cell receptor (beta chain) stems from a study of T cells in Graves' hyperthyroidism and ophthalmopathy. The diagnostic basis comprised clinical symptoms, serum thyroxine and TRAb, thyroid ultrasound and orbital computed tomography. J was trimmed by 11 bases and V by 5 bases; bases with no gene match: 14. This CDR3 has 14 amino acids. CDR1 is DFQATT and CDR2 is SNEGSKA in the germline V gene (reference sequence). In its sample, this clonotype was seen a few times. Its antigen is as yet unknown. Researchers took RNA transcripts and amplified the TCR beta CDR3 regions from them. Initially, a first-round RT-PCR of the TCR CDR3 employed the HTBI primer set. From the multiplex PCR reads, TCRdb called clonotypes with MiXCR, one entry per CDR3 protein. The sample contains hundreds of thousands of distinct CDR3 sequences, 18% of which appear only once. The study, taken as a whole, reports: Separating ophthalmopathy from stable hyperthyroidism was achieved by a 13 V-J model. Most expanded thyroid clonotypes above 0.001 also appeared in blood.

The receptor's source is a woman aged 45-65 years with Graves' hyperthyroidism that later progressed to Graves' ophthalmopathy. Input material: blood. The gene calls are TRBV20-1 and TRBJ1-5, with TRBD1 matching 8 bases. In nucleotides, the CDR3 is TGCAGTGCTCAACGGACAGGGCCCCGCCCGTCCCAGCATTTT. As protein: CSAQRTGPRPSQHF.